The source of this TCR beta chain is a study of memory CD4+ T cells and cytomegalovirus serostatus. Profiling relied on immunoSEQ multiplex PCR, and the TCRdb table lists in-frame clones only, not all of them. The sample includes some 87,000 clones, 75% to 85% of them seen just once. The sort gate was single viable CD3+CD4+CD8-CD45RO+ cells for memory CD4+ T cells. The specimen was memory CD4+ T cells from blood. This sequence was found in an adult in good health and CMV-seropositive.

The CDR3 region is CASSPQGFGNQPQHF. The CDR3 nucleotides are TGTGCCAGCAGCCCGCAGGGGTTCGGCAATCAGCCCCAGCATTTT. V gene TRBV2 combines with J gene TRBJ1-5, with a tentative D call TRBD1 (6 bases). The CDR3 length is 15 residues. Trimming removed 6 bases from V and 2 bases from J, with 14 bases in between. CDR1 is SNHLY and CDR2 is FYNNEI in the germline V gene.